These 30 T cell receptor beta chains share one sample of origin, sequenced in a study of PD-1 blockade in classical Hodgkin lymphoma. Every patient relapsed after autologous stem cell transplantation, and brentuximab vedotin exposure varied. Clones were sequenced by immunoSEQ multiplex PCR, and TCRdb holds only the in-frame ones, with some missing. The sample holds some 43,000 clones, roughly 86% seen once. The starting material was peripheral blood mononuclear cells (PBMCs), obtained before the second cycle of nivolumab. Every receptor here comes from a human donor with classical Hodgkin lymphoma.

This chain uses TRBV7-2 with TRBJ1-6, with D unclear. The CDR3 consists of 12 residues. V was trimmed by 3 bases and J by 6 bases, leaving 3 bases between them. The germline V gene encodes CDR1 SGHTA and CDR2 FQGNSA. The CDR3 region has the DNA TGTGCCAGCAGCTTCCGTAATTCACCCCTCCACTTT. Translation: CASSFRNSPLHF.

Here the CDR3 reads CASSPRAGTYEQYF. CDR3 coding DNA: TGTGCCAGCAGCCCCCGCGCAGGGACCTACGAGCAGTACTTC. This chain uses TRBV28 with TRBJ2-7; TRBD1 might be the D (5 bases). The CDR3 has 14 residues. The V end was cut by 6 bases, the J end by 2 bases, with 14 bases between. CDR1 is MDHEN and CDR2 is SYDVKM in the germline V gene.

V and J are TRBV19 and TRBJ1-1; the match to TRBD1 covers 7 bases. CDR3 length: 14 amino acids. Germline V gene sequence: CDR1 LNHDA, CDR2 SQIVND (reference sequence). V lost 5 bases to trimming and J lost 2 bases; unmatched junction nucleotides: 5. CDR3 bases: TGTGCCAGTAGTCAAAGGGGGCAAAACACTGAAGCTTTCTTT. This sequence encodes CASSQRGQNTEAFF.

The chain is built from TRBV28 and TRBJ1-4; 7 nucleotides match TRBD1. Trimming took 6 bases from V and 8 from J; bases not matched to a gene: 9. The CDR3 covers 14 residues. From germline, CDR1 is MDHEN and CDR2 SYDVKM. For the CDR3, the DNA is TGTGCCAGCAGCTCGACAGGGACGAAAGAAAAACTGTTTTTT. Translating it yields CASSSTGTKEKLFF.

The chain uses TRBV11-1 and TRBJ1-2; TRBD1 aligns across 7 bases. The V segment lost 5 bases and the J segment 2 bases; nucleotides outside the gene matches: 11. The germline V gene encodes CDR1 SGHAT and CDR2 FQDESV (reference sequence). This CDR3 spans 16 amino acids. DNA for the CDR3: TGTGCCAGCAGCCCTAGCGGGCCGGGACAGAACTATGGCTACACCTTC. This translates into CASSPSGPGQNYGYTF.

The chain joins TRBV29-1 to TRBJ2-3, with D tentatively TRBD1 or TRBD2 (5 bases each). This CDR3 region has 13 residues. Germline lookup yields CDR1 SQVTM and CDR2 ANQGSEA. The V gene lost 7 bases and the J gene lost 1 base, with 12 bases spanning the gap. DNA for the CDR3: TGCAGCGCCTGTGGGACCCGCACAGATACGCAGTATTTT. Protein sequence: CSACGTRTDTQYF.

The count of this clone is one. V is TRBV29-1 and J is TRBJ1-2; the D is unclear. Germline lookup yields CDR1 SQVTM and CDR2 ANQGSEA. Trimming stripped 1 base from V and 8 bases from J, with 11 bases between. The CDR3 consists of 12 residues. The DNA for the CDR3 is TGCAGCGTTGAAGGGCGACGGGGAGGCTACACCTTC. Protein product: CSVEGRRGGYTF.

The rearrangement links TRBV19 to TRBJ1-5; possible D gene TRBD1, 6 bases. This CDR3 has 17 residues. V was trimmed by 7 bases and J by 0 bases, leaving 19 bases between them. Looked up from germline, CDR1 is LNHDA and CDR2 is SQIVND (reference sequence). CDR3 residues: CASTTRGTSNSNQPQHF. CDR3 coding DNA: TGTGCCAGTACAACGAGGGGGACCTCGAATAGCAATCAGCCCCAGCATTTT. The full variable domain, in which reference TRBV19 and TRBJ1-5 provide the parts outside the CDR3, is DGGITQSPKYLFRKEGQNVTLSCEQNLNHDAMYWYRQDPGQGLRLIYYSQIVNDFQKGDIAEGYSVSREKKESFPLTVTSAQKNPTAFYLCASTTRGTSNSNQPQHFGDGTRLSIL.

This sequence joins TRBV29-1 and TRBJ2-3; 7 bases line up with TRBD2. V lost 4 bases to trimming and J lost 5 bases; unmatched junction nucleotides: 3. The CDR3 has 12 residues. CDR1 and CDR2 (germline): SQVTM, ANQGSEA. CDR3 sequence: CSVGLAGDTQYF. CDR3 nucleotides: TGCAGCGTTGGTTTAGCGGGAGATACGCAGTATTTT.

This chain joins TRBV27 and TRBJ1-2, with TRBD1 as a possible D gene (5 bases). Trimming removed 6 bases at V and 4 bases at J, with 12 bases between. The CDR3 spans 13 residues. The germline gives CDR1 MNHEY, CDR2 SMNVEV (reference sequence). The CDR3 loop reads CASSPGHFYGYTF. In DNA, the CDR3 is TGTGCCAGCAGCCCCGGACATTTCTATGGCTACACCTTC.

The table lists this clone with a few counts. The rearrangement joins TRBV21-1 to TRBJ2-3; the table gives TRBD2 as D, unverified against the DNA. TRBV21-1 represents a pseudogene. CDR3 length equals 17 residues. DNA of the CDR3: TGTGCCAGCAGCAAAGGCGGTGAACTAGCGGGGGGAGATACGCAGTATTTT. The encoded protein is CASSKGGELAGGDTQYF.

The chain uses TRBV4-2 and TRBJ2-1; tentative D call: TRBD1 (6 bases). The CDR3 runs to 16 residues. The germline gives CDR1 LGHNA, CDR2 YNFKEQ. V lost 3 bases to trimming and J lost 2 bases, with 14 bases between them. The CDR3 region has the DNA TGTGCCAGCAGCCAGAGCAGGGGCGTAACCTACAATGAGCAGTTCTTC. The encoded protein is CASSQSRGVTYNEQFF.

This clone has just one count. The CDR3 sequence is CASSRDGSSYNEQFF. CDR3 sequence (DNA): TGTGCCAGCAGCAGAGACGGTAGCTCCTACAATGAGCAGTTCTTC. The V gene is TRBV7-9, the J gene TRBJ2-1; no firm D call. The CDR3 is made up of 15 amino acids. Trimming removed 5 bases from V and 0 bases from J, with 11 bases in between. Germline values: CDR1 SEHNR, CDR2 FQNEAQ (reference sequence).

The chain links TRBV2 to TRBJ2-7; 7 nucleotides match TRBD1. V dropped 6 bases and J dropped 4; count of bases not matched to a gene: 9. The CDR3 has 14 residues. Germline assignment: CDR1 SNHLY and CDR2 FYNNEI. CDR3 in amino acids: CASRTGVGSYEQYF. The CDR3, as DNA: TGTGCCAGCAGAACAGGGGTTGGGTCATACGAGCAGTACTTC.

This clone occurred a few times. V is TRBV9 and J is TRBJ2-5; no firm D call. The V and J ends lost 7 bases and 2 bases respectively, with 12 bases between them. Germline V CDR1 and CDR2: SGDLS, YYNGEE. This CDR3 has 13 amino acids. DNA of the CDR3: TGTGCCAGCCCCGGCTGGGGACAAGAGACCCAGTACTTC. Translated, it gives CASPGWGQETQYF. The full variable domain, completed using reference TRBV9 and TRBJ2-5, is DSGVTQTPKHLITATGQRVTLRCSPRSGDLSVYWYQQSLDQGLQFLIQYYNGEERAKGNILERFSAQQFPDLHSELNLSSLELGDSALYFCASPGWGQETQYFGPGTRLLVL.

This chain joins TRBV7-6 and TRBJ2-1; D is perhaps TRBD1 (6 bases). The CDR3 runs 16 residues. The germline V gene has CDR1 SGHVS and CDR2 FNYEAQ. V was trimmed by 2 bases and J by 0 bases, leaving 11 bases between them. The CDR3, as DNA: TGTGCCAGCAGCTTATCAGGGGCCACCTCCTACAATGAGCAGTTCTTC. This translates into CASSLSGATSYNEQFF.

The chain links TRBV5-6 to TRBJ2-5; D is undetermined. V was trimmed by 5 bases and J by 4 bases, leaving 12 bases between them. CDR1 is SGHDT, CDR2 YYEEEE, per germline. The CDR3 has 13 amino acids. Here the CDR3 DNA reads TGTGCCAGCAGTTTAGGCTACCTAGAGACCCAGTACTTC. This gives the protein CASSLGYLETQYF.

The V gene is TRBV4-1, the J gene TRBJ2-7; 10 bases are a match to TRBD2. The CDR3 has 15 residues. V dropped 1 base and J dropped 2; count of bases not matched to a gene: 2. CDR1 and CDR2 (germline): MGHRA, YSYEKL. In DNA, the CDR3 is TGCGCCAGCAGCCAAGCCCTAGCGGGGGCCTACGAGCAGTACTTC. Translation gives CASSQALAGAYEQYF.

This chain links TRBV29-1 with TRBJ1-1; D gene uncertain. There are 11 residues in the CDR3. The germline V and J ends were trimmed by 5 bases and 1 base, with 5 bases remaining between them. Germline-derived CDR1 and CDR2 are SQVTM and ANQGSEA. The CDR3 DNA is TGCAGCGTTTACGGGAACACTGAAGCTTTCTTT. Protein: CSVYGNTEAFF.

This clone came up a few times. V gene TRBV2 combines with J gene TRBJ1-5; 8 bases agree with TRBD1. CDR1 is SNHLY and CDR2 is FYNNEI in the germline V gene. This CDR3 region has 15 residues. With V trimmed by 4 bases and J by 0 bases, 2 bases remained unmatched. CDR3 residues: CASSVQGGSNQPQHF. The CDR3 nucleotides read TGTGCCAGCAGTGTACAGGGGGGTAGCAATCAGCCCCAGCATTTT. Full variable domain (missing parts from reference TRBV2 and TRBJ1-5): EPEVTQTPSHQVTQMGQEVILRCVPISNHLYFYWYRQILGQKVEFLVSFYNNEISEKSEIFDDQFSVERPDGSNFTLKIRSTKLEDSAMYFCASSVQGGSNQPQHFGDGTRLSIL.

The chain recombines TRBV6-1 with TRBJ1-2; 7 positions agree with TRBD1. The V and J ends lost 3 bases and 4 bases, in that order; junction bases with no gene match: 8. Germline V CDR1 and CDR2: MNHNS, SASEGT. This CDR3 has 15 residues. The CDR3 region has the DNA TGTGCCAGCAGTGAGGAGACAGGGTATGTCTATGGCTACACCTTC. Amino acids: CASSEETGYVYGYTF.

The chain links TRBV15 to TRBJ1-5, with D possibly matching TRBD1 (6 bases). The V end was cut by 9 bases, the J end by 3 bases, with 15 bases between. CDR1 and CDR2 from the germline V gene are LNHNV and YYDKDF (reference sequence). This CDR3 is 14 amino acids long. The DNA for the CDR3 is TGTGCCACACAGGGACCTTCCTACAATCAGCCCCAGCATTTT. Its protein is CATQGPSYNQPQHF.

The chain joins TRBV11-2 to TRBJ2-1; 9 nucleotides match TRBD2. V was pared by 1 base and J by 0 bases, with 4 bases of the junction left unmatched. Germline V gene data show CDR1 as SGHAT and CDR2 as FQNNGV. The length of the CDR3 is 17 residues. In DNA form, the CDR3 reads TGTGCCAGCAGCTTAGGGAGCGGGAGGCGCTCCTACAATGAGCAGTTCTTC. Its translation is CASSLGSGRRSYNEQFF.

V usage is TRBV4-1 and J usage is TRBJ1-2; maybe TRBD1 (6 bases). The CDR3 length is 15 residues. Trimming stripped 3 bases from V and 5 bases from J, with 16 bases between. The germline gives CDR1 MGHRA, CDR2 YSYEKL. CDR3 in amino acids: CASSQGALGSYGYTF. CDR3 in DNA: TGCGCCAGCAGCCAGGGGGCGCTGGGTTCTTATGGCTACACCTTC.

In its sample, this clone was seen once. The rearrangement links TRBV7-8 to TRBJ1-2, with D tentatively TRBD1 (6 bases). V lost 5 bases to trimming and J lost 4 bases, with 14 bases between them. The CDR3 covers 14 residues. Germline CDR1 is SGHVS and CDR2 is FQNEAQ. This CDR3 reads CASSPQGISYGYTF. DNA for the CDR3: TGTGCCAGCAGCCCGCAGGGGATTTCCTATGGCTACACCTTC.

The chain couples TRBV6-1 to TRBJ1-5; maybe TRBD1 (6 bases). CDR1 is MNHNS, CDR2 SASEGT, per germline. The CDR3 length is 14 residues. With 4 bases removed from V and 4 bases from J, the gap between germline ends came to 11 bases. The CDR3 DNA follows: TGTGCCAGCAGTGCCTCTAGGGGGAATCAGCCCCAGCATTTT. Its protein is CASSASRGNQPQHF.

This chain joins TRBV19 and TRBJ1-4; TRBD1 aligns across 10 bases. This CDR3 spans 20 amino acids. The germline V gene encodes CDR1 LNHDA and CDR2 SQIVND (reference sequence). V shed 5 bases, J shed 5 bases, and the junction held 20 bases outside the gene matches. The CDR3 sequence: CASSPASAWDRGGSNEKLFF. The CDR3 region has the DNA TGTGCCAGTAGTCCTGCTTCTGCGTGGGACAGGGGAGGTTCGAATGAAAAACTGTTTTTT. The variable domain in full, completed from reference TRBV19 and TRBJ1-4, reads DGGITQSPKYLFRKEGQNVTLSCEQNLNHDAMYWYRQDPGQGLRLIYYSQIVNDFQKGDIAEGYSVSREKKESFPLTVTSAQKNPTAFYLCASSPASAWDRGGSNEKLFFGSGTQLSVL.

The genes are TRBV7-2 and TRBJ1-4; D is undetermined. Germline-derived CDR1 and CDR2 are SGHTA and FQGNSA. The V end lost 5 bases, the J end lost 3 bases, and 13 bases lay between the germline ends. The CDR3 extends over 15 amino acids. This chain's CDR3 is CASSTDLLANEKLFF. Here the CDR3 DNA reads TGTGCCAGCAGCACCGACCTTCTGGCTAATGAAAAACTGTTTTTT. Looking up the rest from reference TRBV7-2 and TRBJ1-4 gives the full variable domain: GAGVSQSPSNKVTEKGKDVELRCDPISGHTALYWYRQSLGQGLEFLIYFQGNSAPDKSGLPSDRFSAERTGGSVSTLTIQRTQQEDSAVYLCASSTDLLANEKLFFGSGTQLSVL.

This chain joins TRBV11-2 and TRBJ2-7; the match to TRBD1 covers 7 bases. The junction had 9 bases not matched to a gene; V was cut back by 4 bases and J by 6 bases. CDR1 is SGHAT, CDR2 FQNNGV, per germline. The CDR3 runs to 14 residues. The CDR3 region has the DNA TGTGCCAGCAGCTCTGACAGGGTGACGGGCGAGCAGTACTTC. Its protein product is CASSSDRVTGEQYF.

The CDR3 coding sequence is TGTGCCAGCAGTCGGTTATTCGGGACGGAAAGGAAGACCCAGTACTTC. Amino acid sequence: CASSRLFGTERKTQYF. The chain joins TRBV28 to TRBJ2-5, with D possibly called TRBD1 or TRBD2 (5 bases each). With 5 bases removed from V and 6 bases from J, the gap between germline ends came to 22 bases. The germline gives CDR1 MDHEN, CDR2 SYDVKM. The CDR3 consists of 16 residues. Together with reference TRBV28 and TRBJ2-5, the CDR3 gives the full variable domain: DVKVTQSSRYLVKRTGEKVFLECVQDMDHENMFWYRQDPGLGLRLIYFSYDVKMKEKGDIPEGYSVSREKKERFSLILESASTNQTSMYLCASSRLFGTERKTQYFGPGTRLLVL.